Below, 4 T cell receptor beta chains from the same sample are listed, as sequenced in a study of T cells in Graves' hyperthyroidism and ophthalmopathy. There were TCR beta CDR3 regions amplified from RNA transcripts. The TCR CDR3 first-round RT-PCR relied on the HTBI primer set. TCRdb re-analysed the multiplex PCR reads in MiXCR, keeping a single row per CDR3 protein. Of about 580,000 distinct CDR3 sequences in the sample, just over 45% were seen once. The sample was peripheral blood or thyroid tissue (not recorded which). The receptors derive from a woman aged 18-29 years with Graves' hyperthyroidism.

This clonotype was observed at least ten times. The V and J genes are TRBV10-3 and TRBJ1-5, with 8 bases fitting TRBD1. Germline CDR1 reads ENHRY; CDR2 reads SYGVKD. The CDR3 has 15 residues. After removal of 4 bases from V and 5 bases from J, the junction contained 7 bases not matched to a gene. Written as DNA, the CDR3 is TGTGCCATCAGTGGAGACGGGACAGGTGATCAGCCCCAGCATTTT. Translation gives CAISGDGTGDQPQHF.

The chain is built from TRBV29-1 and TRBJ1-1; the match to TRBD1 covers 11 bases. Germline-derived CDR1 and CDR2 are SQVTM and ANQGSEA. With V trimmed by 8 bases and J by 3 bases, 8 bases remained unmatched. The CDR3 runs 14 residues. CDR3 DNA sequence: TGCAGCACCCTTGGGGACAGGGGGTACACTGAAGCTTTCTTT. It specifies CSTLGDRGYTEAFF.

The chain employs TRBV29-1 and TRBJ2-5; the D gene is possibly TRBD1 (6 bases). Germline-derived CDR1 and CDR2 are SQVTM and ANQGSEA. The CDR3 consists of 12 residues. The V gene lost 8 bases and the J gene lost 2 bases, with 12 bases spanning the gap. As DNA, the CDR3 is TGCAGCTCACAGGGAGTTCAAGAGACCCAGTACTTC. Translation: CSSQGVQETQYF. Based on the CDR3 plus reference TRBV29-1 and TRBJ2-5, the full variable domain is SAVISQKPSRDICQRGTSLTIQCQVDSQVTMMFWYRQQPGQSLTLIATANQGSEATYESGFVIDKFPISRPNLTFSTLTVSNMSPEDSSIYLCSSQGVQETQYFGPGTRLLVL.

This chain uses TRBV2 with TRBJ1-2; D perhaps matches TRBD1 (5 bases). Germline CDR1 is SNHLY and CDR2 is FYNNEI. CDR3 length: 15 amino acids. With 4 bases removed from V and 6 bases from J, the gap between germline ends came to 18 bases. This CDR3 is CASSAPGLPGNGYTF. DNA of the CDR3: TGTGCCAGCAGTGCCCCGGGACTCCCCGGGAATGGCTACACCTTC.